These 22 T cell receptor beta chains originate from one sample sequenced in a study of PD-1 blockade in classical Hodgkin lymphoma. No patient escaped relapse after autologous stem cell transplantation, and brentuximab vedotin exposure varied. Method: immunoSEQ multiplex PCR; TCRdb's copy keeps in-frame clones and lacks some. The profile covers fewer than 55,000 clones, with 88% appearing a single time and about 9.8% taken by the ten largest. The sample in question was peripheral blood mononuclear cells (PBMCs), obtained at baseline. These TCRs come from a human donor with classical Hodgkin lymphoma.

The V call is TRBV4-1, the J call TRBJ1-3; D not certain. V dropped 1 base and J dropped 0 bases, with 16 bases sitting between them. The CDR3 loop spans 18 amino acids. The germline V gene has CDR1 MGHRA and CDR2 YSYEKL. In DNA, the CDR3 is TGCGCCAGCAGCCAAGTAGATATGGGTTTGAGCTCTGGAAACACCATATATTTT. Encoded protein: CASSQVDMGLSSGNTIYF.

The chain carries TRBV6-5 and TRBJ2-7; 8 bases line up with TRBD2. With 0 bases clipped from V and 6 bases from J, the junction kept 7 bases outside the gene matches. The germline gives CDR1 MNHEY, CDR2 SVGAGI. The CDR3 has 15 amino acids. The CDR3 is CASSYSSQLAGEQYF. CDR3 sequence (DNA): TGTGCCAGCAGTTACTCGAGTCAGCTAGCGGGCGAGCAGTACTTC.

V usage is TRBV7-9 and J usage is TRBJ2-1; 8 bases match TRBD2. The CDR3 extends over 15 amino acids. The germline V gene has CDR1 SEHNR and CDR2 FQNEAQ (reference sequence). V lost 7 bases to trimming and J lost 1 base; unmatched junction nucleotides: 6. The CDR3 spells CASTTSGSSYNEQFF. CDR3 coding DNA: TGTGCCAGCACCACCAGCGGGAGTTCCTACAATGAGCAGTTCTTC. The full variable domain, rest sourced from reference TRBV7-9 and TRBJ2-1, is DTGVSQNPRHKITKRGQNVTFRCDPISEHNRLYWYRQTLGQGPEFLTYFQNEAQLEKSRLLSDRFSAERPKGSFSTLEIQRTEQGDSAMYLCASTTSGSSYNEQFFGPGTRLTVL.

This chain's CDR3 is CASSLGGQGSYGYTF. The CDR3 bases are TGTGCCAGCAGCTTAGGCGGACAGGGGAGCTATGGCTACACCTTC. The chain employs TRBV13 and TRBJ1-2; 9 bases map to TRBD1. Germline V gene lookup returns CDR1 PRHDT and CDR2 FYEKMQ (reference sequence). This CDR3 comprises 15 residues. Trimming took 0 bases from V and 4 from J; bases not matched to a gene: 3.

The chain has TRBV11-2 and TRBJ1-1, with 8 positions matching TRBD1. Per the germline V gene, CDR1 is SGHAT and CDR2 is FQNNGV. This CDR3 region has 16 residues. V was pared by 3 bases and J by 2 bases, with 8 bases of the junction left unmatched. The CDR3, as DNA: TGTGCCAGCAGCTTCCCCACAGGGGGGGTCAACACTGAAGCTTTCTTT. It yields the protein CASSFPTGGVNTEAFF.

The chain couples TRBV4-1 to TRBJ2-7, with D hard to call. Germline assignment: CDR1 MGHRA and CDR2 YSYEKL. V was shortened by 6 bases and J by 5 bases, with 29 bases between the two germline ends. The CDR3 runs 18 residues. This chain's CDR3 is CASSPTPGPANGLHEQYF. CDR3 nucleotides: TGCGCCAGCAGTCCGACTCCAGGTCCGGCCAACGGCCTGCACGAGCAGTACTTC.

The DNA of the CDR3 is TGTGCCAGCAGCTTAGGCGGGGCGCGGAACACCGGGGAGCTGTTTTTT. Protein: CASSLGGARNTGELFF. The V and J genes are TRBV11-3 and TRBJ2-2, with D perhaps matching TRBD2 (6 bases). Germline V lookup: CDR1 SGHNT, CDR2 YENEEA. CDR3 length: 16 amino acids. V was cut by 1 base and J by 1 base, with 10 bases left in between.

J is TRBJ2-3 and V is TRBV5-1; D is perhaps TRBD1 (5 bases). V was cut by 4 bases and J by 2 bases, with 11 bases left in between. In germline, CDR1 is SGHRS, CDR2 YFSETQ. The CDR3 spans 14 residues. The CDR3 protein is CASSPGPLTDTQYF. For the CDR3, the DNA is TGCGCCAGCAGCCCAGGGCCTCTCACAGATACGCAGTATTTT.

V is TRBV10-3 and J is TRBJ2-3; 14 bases line up with TRBD2. The germline CDR1 and CDR2 sequences are ENHRY and SYGVKD. The CDR3 is 15 amino acids. J gave up 4 bases and V 6 bases, and 3 bases lay outside the gene matches. The CDR3, as DNA: TGTGCCATCAGAGGGACTAGCGGGGGCCCAGATACGCAGTATTTT. Its protein is CAIRGTSGGPDTQYF.

This chain links TRBV6-4 with TRBJ2-5; D unclear. CDR3 length: 14 residues. Germline V gives CDR1 MRHNA, CDR2 SNTAGT. The V end lost 0 bases, the J end lost 5 bases, and 10 bases lay between the germline ends. The CDR3 is CASSDSIGSETQYF. CDR3 bases: TGTGCCAGCAGTGACTCGATCGGGTCGGAGACCCAGTACTTC.

The chain couples TRBV27 to TRBJ2-5, with TRBD2 identical over 9 bases. Germline V CDR1 and CDR2: MNHEY, SMNVEV (reference sequence). V lost 5 bases, J lost 5 bases, and 6 bases stayed unmatched. The CDR3 is made up of 14 amino acids. CDR3 amino acids: CASSTIAGAETQYF. The CDR3 DNA reads TGTGCCAGCAGTACAATAGCGGGAGCGGAGACCCAGTACTTC.

This chain links TRBV11-2 with TRBJ1-2; no clear D gene. V dropped 4 bases and J dropped 8 bases, with 14 bases sitting between them. The CDR3 sequence is 13 residues long. The germline V gene has CDR1 SGHAT and CDR2 FQNNGV. CDR3 sequence: CASSSTGSLGYTF. The DNA of the CDR3 is TGTGCCAGCAGCTCTACGGGCTCCTTAGGCTACACCTTC.

This clone has only one observation. For the CDR3, the DNA is TGTGCCAGCAGCTTAGTGTCGGGGGGACTAGCGGGGATGGAGACCCAGTACTTC. This sequence encodes CASSLVSGGLAGMETQYF. V is TRBV7-8 and J is TRBJ2-5, with TRBD2 matching 13 bases. The V gene's germline CDR1 is SGHVS and CDR2 FQNEAQ. The V segment lost 1 base and the J segment 5 bases; nucleotides outside the gene matches: 10. This CDR3 has 18 amino acids.

This clone was picked up a small number of times. The chain links TRBV6-1 to TRBJ1-2, with D tentatively TRBD1 (6 bases). The ends were cut back, 7 bases at V and 5 bases at J, with 17 bases in the middle. The CDR3 totals 14 residues. The germline gives CDR1 MNHNS, CDR2 SASEGT. CDR3 protein: CASIRDNSLYGYTF. The CDR3 DNA sequence: TGTGCCAGCATTCGGGACAACTCTTTATATGGCTACACCTTC.

The chain combines TRBV7-2 with TRBJ1-5; D remains ambiguous. The germline CDR1 and CDR2 sequences are SGHTA and FQGNSA. V lost 5 bases to trimming and J lost 7 bases, with 9 bases between them. The CDR3 totals 12 residues. CDR3 sequence: CASSPVGQPQHF. CDR3 coding DNA: TGTGCCAGCAGCCCCGTGGGGCAGCCCCAGCATTTT.

This sequence joins TRBV7-3 and TRBJ2-2; D might be TRBD2 (5 bases). V lost 5 bases to trimming and J lost 4 bases, with 14 bases between them. The CDR3 has 15 amino acids. Germline-derived CDR1 and CDR2 are SGHTA and FQGTGA. Written as DNA, the CDR3 is TGTGCCAGCAGCCCCACCGGGAACCCCACCGGGGAGCTGTTTTTT. Its translation is CASSPTGNPTGELFF.

The chain combines TRBV6-1 with TRBJ2-2; D is ambiguous. Germline-derived CDR1 and CDR2 are MNHNS and SASEGT. The CDR3 contains 15 residues. V was trimmed by 2 bases and J by 2 bases, leaving 9 bases between them. The CDR3 sequence is CASSERVGNTGELFF. The CDR3 DNA sequence: TGTGCCAGCAGTGAAAGGGTCGGAAACACCGGGGAGCTGTTTTTT.

The gene calls are TRBV7-3 and TRBJ2-2; weak D call: TRBD1 (6 bases). CDR1 and CDR2 (germline): SGHTA, FQGTGA. CDR3 length: 14 amino acids. Trimming removed 5 bases at V and 5 bases at J, with 12 bases between. The CDR3 protein is CASSPLGGTGELFF. DNA for the CDR3: TGTGCCAGCAGCCCATTAGGGGGTACCGGGGAGCTGTTTTTT.

The rearrangement uses TRBV29-1 and TRBJ1-2; D might be TRBD1 (5 bases). Germline CDR1 reads SQVTM; CDR2 reads ANQGSEA. V lost 1 base to trimming and J lost 2 bases, with 11 bases between them. CDR3 length equals 14 residues. CDR3 bases: TGCAGCGTTGAAGCGCAGGGTTTAAACTATGGCTACACCTTC. Translating it yields CSVEAQGLNYGYTF.

This chain connects TRBV2 to TRBJ1-2, with 8 nucleotides matching TRBD1. Germline V gene lookup returns CDR1 SNHLY and CDR2 FYNNEI. The CDR3 loop spans 19 amino acids. J gave up 0 bases and V 3 bases, and 15 bases lay outside the gene matches. CDR3 sequence reads: CASSDTFGGQVRTNYGYTF. The CDR3 DNA sequence: TGTGCCAGCAGTGATACGTTCGGGGGACAGGTTAGGACTAACTATGGCTACACCTTC.

This sequence joins TRBV2 and TRBJ1-2; 8 bases match TRBD1. Germline lookup yields CDR1 SNHLY and CDR2 FYNNEI. The CDR3 is 18 residues long. Unmatched junction bases numbered 21, after V lost 8 bases and J lost 4 bases. CDR3 in amino acids: CASPNLLTGDVGGYGYTF. The CDR3 coding sequence is TGTGCCAGCCCTAACCTACTGACAGGGGATGTTGGGGGCTATGGCTACACCTTC.

A single count supports this clone. The chain carries TRBV5-5 and TRBJ1-3; no clear D gene. The CDR3 length is 14 residues. In germline, CDR1 is SGHKS, CDR2 YYEKEE (reference sequence). The V and J ends lost 0 bases and 4 bases respectively, with 8 bases between them. The CDR3 sequence: CASSLGSTGNTIYF. Written as DNA, the CDR3 is TGTGCCAGCAGCTTGGGGTCAACGGGAAACACCATATATTTT.